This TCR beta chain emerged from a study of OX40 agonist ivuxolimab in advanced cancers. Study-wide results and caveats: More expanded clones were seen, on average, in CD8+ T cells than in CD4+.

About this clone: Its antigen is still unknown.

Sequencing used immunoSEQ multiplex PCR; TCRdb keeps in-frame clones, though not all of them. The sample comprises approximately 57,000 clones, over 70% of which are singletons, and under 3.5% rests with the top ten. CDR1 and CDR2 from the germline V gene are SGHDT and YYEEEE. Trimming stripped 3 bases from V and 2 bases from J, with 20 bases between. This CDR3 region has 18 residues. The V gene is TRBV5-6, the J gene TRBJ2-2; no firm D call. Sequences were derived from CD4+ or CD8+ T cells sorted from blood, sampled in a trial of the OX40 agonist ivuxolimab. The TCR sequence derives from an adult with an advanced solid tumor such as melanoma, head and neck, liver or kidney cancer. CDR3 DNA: TGTGCCAGCAGCTGGGGTCTATCCCGGACCCAAAACACCGGGGAGCTGTTTTTT. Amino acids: CASSWGLSRTQNTGELFF.